The clone carrying this T cell receptor (beta chain) has a handful of counts. Germline-derived CDR1 and CDR2 are LGHDT and YNNKEL (reference sequence). Trimming left V 0 bases short and J 8 bases short, with 22 bases between. The CDR3 has 17 amino acids. These data belong to a study of blood T cell repertoires in COVID-19. Study-level background: Samples taken during acute and convalescent COVID-19 were collected in the United States, Italy and Spain. The analysed material was cDNA or gDNA that came from T cells, B-cell-depleted T cells, or PBMCs.

Original handling: Estimates of nucleated cell counts were drawn from the amplification of reference gene primers. The method was immunoSEQ multiplex PCR; TCRdb's version includes in-frame clones alone and lacks a portion of them. The DNA was the basis for D and trimming; V, J and clone size are from that table. The table lists about 80,000 clones, 78% of them singletons. The chain is built from TRBV3-1 (or the pseudogene TRBV3-2) and TRBJ1-2; a possible D gene is TRBD1 (5 bases). This clonotype was obtained from a human donor in a cohort sampled during active COVID-19. The sample comprised peripheral blood. CDR3 amino acids: CASSQETSREGRGGYTF. The CDR3 region has the DNA TGTGCCAGCAGCCAAGAGACCTCCAGGGAGGGTAGGGGAGGCTACACCTTC.